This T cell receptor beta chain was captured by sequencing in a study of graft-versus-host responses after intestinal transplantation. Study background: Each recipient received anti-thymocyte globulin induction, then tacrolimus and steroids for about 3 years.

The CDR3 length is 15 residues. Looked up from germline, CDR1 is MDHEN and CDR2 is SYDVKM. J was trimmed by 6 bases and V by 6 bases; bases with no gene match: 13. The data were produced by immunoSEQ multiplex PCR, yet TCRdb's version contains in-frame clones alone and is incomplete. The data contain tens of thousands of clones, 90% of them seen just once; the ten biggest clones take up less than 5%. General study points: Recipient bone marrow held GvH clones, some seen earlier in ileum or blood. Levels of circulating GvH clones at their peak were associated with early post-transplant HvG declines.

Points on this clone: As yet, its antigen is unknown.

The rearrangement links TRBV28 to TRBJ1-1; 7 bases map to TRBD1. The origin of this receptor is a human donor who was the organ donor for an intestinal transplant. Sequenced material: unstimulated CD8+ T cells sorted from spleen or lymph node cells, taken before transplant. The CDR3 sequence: CASRTTLTGIPEAFF. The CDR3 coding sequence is TGTGCCAGCAGGACGACTCTGACAGGGATCCCTGAAGCTTTCTTT.